This T cell receptor (beta chain) was documented in a study of beta chain features in type 1 diabetes. About the research overall: No patient-donor differences in age, gender, total cells or subset yield.

This clone was observed a handful of times. As yet, its antigen is unknown. Sequencing targeted expressed TCRB transcripts, as all isolated RNA had been reverse transcribed. Naive, central memory and regulatory T cell samples averaged roughly 3.6 million reads. Some clones are missing from TCRdb's copy, which holds only in-frame ones; the method was immunoSEQ multiplex PCR. The table lists 200,000 to 250,000 clones, over 7.5% of them singletons, with just under 0.035% in the top ten. V gave up 0 bases and J gave up 3 bases, with 9 bases separating them. CDR3 length: 14 residues. CDR1 and CDR2 from the germline V gene are MNHNS and SASEGT. Study findings and constraints: In all four CD4+ subsets, TCRB CDR3 length was significantly, moderately reduced in type 1 diabetes.

The sequence derives from a woman in her late teens or twenties in good health. The sample taken for sequencing was naive CD4+ T cells from blood. The chain joins TRBV6-1 to TRBJ2-7; weak D call: TRBD2 (6 bases). The CDR3 DNA reads as TGTGCCAGCAGTGAAGCGCGGGGTCGCTACGAGCAGTACTTC. Its protein product is CASSEARGRYEQYF.